This T cell receptor beta chain emerged from a study of graft-versus-host responses after intestinal transplantation. Whole-study context: Each transplant was multivisceral, liver-intestinal, or isolated intestinal.

Whole-study results and caveats: Subjects displaying graft-donor T cell macrochimerism possessed elevated graft-versus-host to host-versus-graft clonal ratios inside allografts.

This CDR3 comprises 14 residues. The germline V gene encodes CDR1 LNHDA and CDR2 SQIVND (reference sequence). V was trimmed by 7 bases and J by 1 base, leaving 13 bases between them. The assay was immunoSEQ multiplex PCR, and TCRdb's table has in-frame clones only and misses some. The sample records about 71,000 clones, about 90% being singletons. Concerning this clone itself: No antigen is known for it.

The V and J genes are TRBV19 and TRBJ1-1; D unclear. The material sequenced was unstimulated CD8+ T cells sorted from spleen or lymph node cells, taken before intestinal transplant. The TCR was taken from a human donor who received an intestinal transplant. The CDR3 DNA reads TGTGCCAGTACCCCCGGGCGGGGGAACACTGAAGCTTTCTTT. This codes for CASTPGRGNTEAFF. The full variable domain, with the rest looked up from reference TRBV19 and TRBJ1-1, is DGGITQSPKYLFRKEGQNVTLSCEQNLNHDAMYWYRQDPGQGLRLIYYSQIVNDFQKGDIAEGYSVSREKKESFPLTVTSAQKNPTAFYLCASTPGRGNTEAFFGQGTRLTVV.